A selection of T cell receptor beta chains follows, all from one sample in a study of breast tumors, draining lymph nodes, adjacent tissues. TCRdb ran MiXCR on the multiplex PCR reads and lists one entry per CDR3 protein. Of 70,000 to 85,000 distinct CDR3 sequences listed, about 20% are singletons. Sample: axillary lymph node tissue. These receptors were taken from a female donor with breast cancer. Some clones in this sample may be carry-over from other donors' samples. CDR3s include the opening cysteine and the closing phenylalanine or tryptophan. The order of the fields is CDR3 length, J gene, V gene, CDR3 protein.

len: 14
j_gene: TRBJ1-6
v_gene: TRBV5-1
CDR3aa: CASSSLTGNSPLHF

len: 14
j_gene: TRBJ2-7
v_gene: TRBV20-1
CDR3aa: CSAKTSGRLHEQYF

len: 18
j_gene: TRBJ2-6
v_gene: TRBV20-1
CDR3aa: CSARDGGAPSSGANVLTF

len: 15
j_gene: TRBJ2-3
v_gene: TRBV5-4
CDR3aa: CASSRRLRGTDTQYF

len: 11
j_gene: TRBJ1-4
v_gene: TRBV11-2
CDR3aa: CASSRNEKLFF

len: 15
j_gene: TRBJ2-2
v_gene: TRBV7-9
CDR3aa: CASSLGPTNTGELFF

len: 14
j_gene: TRBJ2-3
v_gene: TRBV7-9
CDR3aa: CASSYSGSVDTQYF

len: 17
j_gene: TRBJ2-6
v_gene: TRBV4-3
CDR3aa: CASSQDSPFSGANVLTF

len: 15
j_gene: TRBJ2-1
v_gene: TRBV6-1
CDR3aa: CASSMTSGQYNEQFF

len: 11
j_gene: TRBJ2-3
v_gene: TRBV5-1
CDR3aa: CACRSGDTQYF

len: 16
j_gene: TRBJ2-7
v_gene: TRBV3-1
CDR3aa: CASSHLRDLRTYEQYF

len: 13
j_gene: TRBJ2-4
v_gene: TRBV5-1
CDR3aa: CASSLGAENIQYF

len: 13
j_gene: TRBJ2-1
v_gene: TRBV7-3
CDR3aa: CASSINGLAVQFF

len: 15
j_gene: TRBJ1-5
v_gene: TRBV19
CDR3aa: CASRLRQGNNQPQHF

len: 14
j_gene: TRBJ1-2
v_gene: TRBV7-8
CDR3aa: CASSNPSGTYGYTF

len: 15
j_gene: TRBJ2-1
v_gene: TRBV20-1
CDR3aa: CSASTRASEYNEQFF

len: 14
j_gene: TRBJ2-7
v_gene: TRBV18
CDR3aa: CASSPPGTFYEQYF

len: 16
j_gene: TRBJ1-3
v_gene: TRBV9
CDR3aa: CASSVGGTGAGNTIYF

len: 14
j_gene: TRBJ2-1
v_gene: TRBV4-1
CDR3aa: CASSLTISGNEQFF

len: 15
j_gene: TRBJ2-5
v_gene: TRBV28
CDR3aa: CASSFGSWVVETQYF

len: 15
j_gene: TRBJ2-1
v_gene: TRBV20-1
CDR3aa: CSADTPGRGKNEQFF

len: 14
j_gene: TRBJ2-1
v_gene: TRBV6-5
CDR3aa: CASRDSSSYNEQFF

len: 16
j_gene: TRBJ2-1
v_gene: TRBV5-1
CDR3aa: CASSDNPPYPHNEQFF

len: 16
j_gene: TRBJ2-1
v_gene: TRBV6-5
CDR3aa: CASSQGTSGSRNEQFF

len: 17
j_gene: TRBJ2-6
v_gene: TRBV6-2/TRBV6-3
CDR3aa: CASEAGRGFSGANVLTF